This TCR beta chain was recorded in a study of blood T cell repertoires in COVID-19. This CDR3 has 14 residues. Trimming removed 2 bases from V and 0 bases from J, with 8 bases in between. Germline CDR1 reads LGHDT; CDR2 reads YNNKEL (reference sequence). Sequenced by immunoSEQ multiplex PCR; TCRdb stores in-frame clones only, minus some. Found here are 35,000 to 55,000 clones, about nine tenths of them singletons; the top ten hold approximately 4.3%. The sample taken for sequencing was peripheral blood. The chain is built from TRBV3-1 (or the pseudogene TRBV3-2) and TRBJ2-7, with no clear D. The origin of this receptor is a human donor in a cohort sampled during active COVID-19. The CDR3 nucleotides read TGTGCCAGCAGCCAAATAGCTCGCTCCTACGAGCAGTACTTC. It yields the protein CASSQIARSYEQYF.